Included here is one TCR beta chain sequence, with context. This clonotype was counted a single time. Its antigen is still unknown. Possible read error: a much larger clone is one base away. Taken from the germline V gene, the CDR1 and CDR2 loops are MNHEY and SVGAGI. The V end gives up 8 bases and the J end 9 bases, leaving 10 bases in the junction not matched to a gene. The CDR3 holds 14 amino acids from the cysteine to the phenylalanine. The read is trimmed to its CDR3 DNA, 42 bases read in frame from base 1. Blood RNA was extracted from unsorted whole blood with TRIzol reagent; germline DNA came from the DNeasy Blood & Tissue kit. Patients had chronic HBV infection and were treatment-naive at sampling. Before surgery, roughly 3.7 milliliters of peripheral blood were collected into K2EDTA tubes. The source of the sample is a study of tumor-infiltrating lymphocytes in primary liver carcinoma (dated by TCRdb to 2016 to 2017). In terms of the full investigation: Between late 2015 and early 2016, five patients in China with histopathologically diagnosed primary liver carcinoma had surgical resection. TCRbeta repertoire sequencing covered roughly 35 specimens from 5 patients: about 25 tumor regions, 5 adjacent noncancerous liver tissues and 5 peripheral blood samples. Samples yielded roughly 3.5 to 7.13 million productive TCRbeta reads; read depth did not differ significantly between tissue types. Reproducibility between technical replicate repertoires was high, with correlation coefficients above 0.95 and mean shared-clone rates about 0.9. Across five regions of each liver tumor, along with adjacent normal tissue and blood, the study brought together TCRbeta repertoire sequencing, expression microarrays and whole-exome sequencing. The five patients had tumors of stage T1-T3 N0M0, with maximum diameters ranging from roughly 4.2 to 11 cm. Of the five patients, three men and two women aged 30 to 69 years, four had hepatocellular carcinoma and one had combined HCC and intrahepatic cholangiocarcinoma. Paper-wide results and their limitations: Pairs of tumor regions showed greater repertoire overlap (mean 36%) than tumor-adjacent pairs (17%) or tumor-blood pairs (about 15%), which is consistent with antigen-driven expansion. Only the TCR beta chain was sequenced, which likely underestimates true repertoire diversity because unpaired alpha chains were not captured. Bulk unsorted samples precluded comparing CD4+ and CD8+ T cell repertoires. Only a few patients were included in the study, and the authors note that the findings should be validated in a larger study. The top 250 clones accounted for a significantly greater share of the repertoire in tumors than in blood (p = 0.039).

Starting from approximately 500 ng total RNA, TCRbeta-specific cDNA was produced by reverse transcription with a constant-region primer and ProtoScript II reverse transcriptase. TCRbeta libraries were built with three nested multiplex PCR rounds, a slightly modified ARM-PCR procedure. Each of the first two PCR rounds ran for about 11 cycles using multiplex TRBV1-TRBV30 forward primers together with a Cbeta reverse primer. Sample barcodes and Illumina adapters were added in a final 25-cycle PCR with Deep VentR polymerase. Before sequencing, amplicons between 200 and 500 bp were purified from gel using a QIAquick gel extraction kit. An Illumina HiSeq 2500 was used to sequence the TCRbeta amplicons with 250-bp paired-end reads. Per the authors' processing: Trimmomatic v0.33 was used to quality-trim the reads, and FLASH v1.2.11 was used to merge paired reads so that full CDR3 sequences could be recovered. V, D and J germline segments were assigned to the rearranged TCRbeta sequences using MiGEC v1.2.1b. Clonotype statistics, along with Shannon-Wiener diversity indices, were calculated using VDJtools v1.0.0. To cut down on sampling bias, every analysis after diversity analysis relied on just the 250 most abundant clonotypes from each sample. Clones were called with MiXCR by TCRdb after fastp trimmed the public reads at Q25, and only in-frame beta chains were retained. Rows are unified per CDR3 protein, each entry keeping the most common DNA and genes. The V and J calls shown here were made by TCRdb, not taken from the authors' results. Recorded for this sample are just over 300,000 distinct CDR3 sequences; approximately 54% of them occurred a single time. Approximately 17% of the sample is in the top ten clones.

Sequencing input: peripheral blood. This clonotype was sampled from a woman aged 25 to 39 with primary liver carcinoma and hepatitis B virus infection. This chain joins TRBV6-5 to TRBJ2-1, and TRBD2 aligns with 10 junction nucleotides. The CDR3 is CASQAGGTVGEQFF. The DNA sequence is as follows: TGTGCCAGCCAAGCGGGAGGGACTGTTGGTGAGCAGTTCTTC.